The rows below give T cell receptor beta chains drawn from one sample of a study of CD8+ T cells in alopecia areata. The data were produced by immunoSEQ multiplex PCR, yet TCRdb's version contains in-frame clones alone and is incomplete. The sample has 110,000 to 150,000 clones, roughly 53% seen once. Sequencing used CD4+ T cells sorted from blood, obtained at week 0. The receptor set was obtained from a human donor with alopecia areata. Each CDR3 is given with its conserved first and last residue. Each record gives: clone size, V gene, J gene, D gene, CDR3 protein, CDR3 DNA. A D gene is named only where the DNA matches it firmly. The size field is filled for only some rows; it gives once, few, many or a size class.

abundance: .
v_gene: TRBV5-1
j_gene: TRBJ2-1
d_gene: TRBD1
CDR3aa: CASSRSPGQGNEQFF
CDR3nt: TGCGCCAGCAGCCGATCCCCGGGACAGGGTAATGAGCAGTTCTTC

abundance: few
v_gene: TRBV5-1
j_gene: TRBJ2-3
d_gene: .
CDR3aa: CASSLLGSTTSDTQYF
CDR3nt: TGCGCCAGCAGCTTGCTAGGAAGCACCACATCCGATACGCAGTATTTT

abundance: .
v_gene: TRBV5-1
j_gene: TRBJ2-1
d_gene: .
CDR3aa: CASSSGLSSYNEQFF
CDR3nt: TGCGCCAGCAGTTCTGGGCTTAGCTCCTACAATGAGCAGTTCTTC

abundance: .
v_gene: TRBV29-1
j_gene: TRBJ1-1
d_gene: .
CDR3aa: CSVTIPGGYTEAFF
CDR3nt: TGCAGCGTTACCATCCCGGGAGGATACACTGAAGCTTTCTTT

abundance: few
v_gene: TRBV29-1
j_gene: TRBJ2-4
d_gene: .
CDR3aa: CSVVPGLAKNIQYF
CDR3nt: TGCAGCGTTGTCCCCGGCTTAGCCAAAAACATTCAGTACTTC

abundance: .
v_gene: TRBV18
j_gene: TRBJ1-2
d_gene: TRBD1
CDR3aa: CASSPPNLGQEYTF
CDR3nt: TGTGCCAGCTCACCACCAAATCTGGGACAGGAGTACACCTTC

abundance: .
v_gene: TRBV29-1
j_gene: TRBJ1-1
d_gene: .
CDR3aa: CSVVGPGLNTEAFF
CDR3nt: TGCAGCGTGGTCGGGCCAGGCCTGAACACTGAAGCTTTCTTT

abundance: once
v_gene: TRBV6-5
j_gene: TRBJ2-5
d_gene: .
CDR3aa: CASSPDPGRQETQYF
CDR3nt: TGTGCCAGCAGTCCCGATCCGGGACGCCAAGAGACCCAGTACTTC

abundance: .
v_gene: TRBV7-9
j_gene: TRBJ1-6
d_gene: TRBD1
CDR3aa: CASGPGTGSNSPLHF
CDR3nt: TGTGCCAGCGGCCCCGGGACAGGGTCTAATTCACCCCTCCACTTT

abundance: .
v_gene: TRBV10-3
j_gene: TRBJ2-7
d_gene: .
CDR3aa: CAISGVTNGEQYF
CDR3nt: TGTGCCATCAGTGGGGTGACAAACGGCGAGCAGTACTTC

abundance: .
v_gene: TRBV4-1
j_gene: TRBJ2-3
d_gene: TRBD2
CDR3aa: CASSHLGLATDTQYF
CDR3nt: TGCGCCAGCAGCCATCTCGGACTAGCCACAGATACGCAGTATTTT

abundance: .
v_gene: TRBV6-5
j_gene: TRBJ2-7
d_gene: TRBD1
CDR3aa: CASSSIIRDRGHEQYF
CDR3nt: TGTGCCAGCAGTTCCATTATCCGGGACAGGGGCCACGAGCAGTACTTC

abundance: .
v_gene: TRBV6-6
j_gene: TRBJ1-1
d_gene: TRBD1
CDR3aa: CASRQGARPGAAFF
CDR3nt: TGTGCCAGCAGGCAGGGGGCCCGCCCAGGGGCAGCTTTCTTT

abundance: .
v_gene: TRBV30
j_gene: TRBJ2-3
d_gene: .
CDR3aa: CAWNGPATADTQYF
CDR3nt: TGTGCCTGGAATGGCCCAGCGACGGCAGATACGCAGTATTTT

abundance: once
v_gene: TRBV12-5
j_gene: TRBJ2-3
d_gene: .
CDR3aa: CASAGGTDTQYF
CDR3nt: TGTGCTAGTGCGGGGGGCACAGATACGCAGTATTTT

abundance: .
v_gene: TRBV6-5
j_gene: TRBJ1-1
d_gene: .
CDR3aa: CASSYRGAGPEAFF
CDR3nt: TGTGCCAGCAGTTACAGGGGCGCTGGCCCTGAAGCTTTCTTT

abundance: .
v_gene: TRBV20-1
j_gene: TRBJ1-1
d_gene: .
CDR3aa: CSAPGNTEAFF
CDR3nt: TGCAGTGCTCCAGGGAACACTGAAGCTTTCTTT

abundance: .
v_gene: TRBV30
j_gene: TRBJ2-6
d_gene: .
CDR3aa: CAWSWTRSGANVLTF
CDR3nt: TGTGCCTGGAGTTGGACGAGGAGCGGGGCCAACGTCCTGACTTTC

abundance: .
v_gene: TRBV2
j_gene: TRBJ1-2
d_gene: .
CDR3aa: CASSAWGGGYGYTF
CDR3nt: TGTGCCAGCAGTGCCTGGGGGGGCGGATATGGCTACACCTTC

abundance: .
v_gene: TRBV2
j_gene: TRBJ1-1
d_gene: .
CDR3aa: CASVRVRDTEAFF
CDR3nt: TGTGCCAGCGTCAGGGTTAGGGACACTGAAGCTTTCTTT

abundance: .
v_gene: TRBV11-3
j_gene: TRBJ2-2
d_gene: .
CDR3aa: CASRGGPTGELFF
CDR3nt: TGTGCCAGCAGGGGGGGACCGACCGGGGAGCTGTTTTTT

abundance: .
v_gene: TRBV5-1
j_gene: TRBJ2-5
d_gene: .
CDR3aa: CASSLGKETQYF
CDR3nt: TGCGCCAGCAGCTTGGGAAAGGAGACCCAGTACTTC

abundance: .
v_gene: TRBV28
j_gene: TRBJ1-5
d_gene: .
CDR3aa: CASSPIRQSNSNQPQHF
CDR3nt: TGTGCCAGCAGTCCTATTCGACAGTCTAATAGCAATCAGCCCCAGCATTTT

abundance: .
v_gene: TRBV5-1
j_gene: TRBJ2-7
d_gene: .
CDR3aa: CASSLEGTRIEEQYF
CDR3nt: TGCGCCAGCAGCTTGGAGGGGACACGGATTGAGGAGCAGTACTTC

abundance: once
v_gene: TRBV29-1
j_gene: TRBJ1-2
d_gene: TRBD1
CDR3aa: CSVAQDRGHYGYTF
CDR3nt: TGCAGCGTTGCTCAGGACAGGGGGCACTATGGCTACACCTTC

abundance: few
v_gene: TRBV7-2
j_gene: TRBJ2-7
d_gene: .
CDR3aa: CASSLGPVRSYEQYF
CDR3nt: TGTGCCAGCAGCTTAGGTCCTGTCCGGTCCTACGAGCAGTACTTC

abundance: .
v_gene: TRBV21-1
j_gene: TRBJ2-5
d_gene: .
CDR3aa: CASSKNGPTVEETQYF
CDR3nt: TGTGCCAGCAGCAAAAACGGGCCCACAGTGGAAGAGACCCAGTACTTC

abundance: .
v_gene: TRBV5-6
j_gene: TRBJ2-5
d_gene: .
CDR3aa: CASSLLSQGEETQYF
CDR3nt: TGTGCCAGCAGCTTGCTTTCCCAGGGAGAAGAGACCCAGTACTTC

abundance: .
v_gene: TRBV30
j_gene: TRBJ1-5
d_gene: .
CDR3aa: CAWSTNINQPQHF
CDR3nt: TGTGCCTGGAGCACTAACATCAATCAGCCCCAGCATTTT

abundance: .
v_gene: TRBV5-1
j_gene: TRBJ2-5
d_gene: .
CDR3aa: CASSLGAGTQETQYF
CDR3nt: TGCGCCAGCAGCTTGGGAGCGGGGACACAAGAGACCCAGTACTTC

abundance: few
v_gene: TRBV6-6
j_gene: TRBJ2-1
d_gene: .
CDR3aa: CAARDSYNEQFF
CDR3nt: TGTGCCGCCAGGGATTCCTACAATGAGCAGTTCTTC

abundance: .
v_gene: TRBV7-2
j_gene: TRBJ2-1
d_gene: TRBD2
CDR3aa: CASSSLAGRIGEQFF
CDR3nt: TGTGCCAGCAGCTCTCTAGCGGGGAGGATCGGTGAGCAGTTCTTC